This T cell receptor beta chain appears in the sequencing data of a study of cytomegalovirus exposure and HLA in healthy donors. In the PCR, 60 Vbeta and 13 Jbeta primers were used. Profiled with immunoSEQ multiplex PCR; TCRdb holds only in-frame clones, not every one. The sample holds around 160,000 clones; approximately 62% are singletons and the top ten take approximately 1.5%. CDR3 length: 14 residues. V dropped 1 base and J dropped 2 bases, with 9 bases sitting between them. Germline assignment: CDR1 SGHTA and CDR2 FQGNSA. Material: PBMCs. J is TRBJ2-7 and V is TRBV7-2; D call uncertain. This TCR derives from a man in his fifties or sixties in good health and CMV-seronegative. The CDR3 loop reads CASSLGLNPYEQYF. CDR3 sequence (DNA): TGTGCCAGCAGCTTAGGGCTGAATCCCTACGAGCAGTACTTC.